The 14 T cell receptor beta chains presented below share a single source sample, sequenced in a study of T cell changes during pregnancy in multiple sclerosis. Assay: immunoSEQ multiplex PCR; the TCRdb copy retains only in-frame clones and omits some. The table includes about 49,000 clones, around 90% detected once. The source material was peripheral blood, sampled after pregnancy. The origin of the receptors is a female donor in good health, enrolled as a control in a pregnancy study.

As concerns this clone: The junction does not match germline at one end; this may be a read error. The chain carries TRBV7-7 and TRBJ2-1, with TRBD2 as a possible D gene (5 bases). This CDR3 spans 15 amino acids. CDR1 is SSHAT and CDR2 is FNYEAQ in the germline V gene (reference sequence). CDR3 coding DNA: TGTGCTAGCAGCTTAGGGCTACGGGGAGACAATGAGCAGTTCTTC. It codes for CASSLGLRGDNEQFF.

The J gene is TRBJ1-1, the V gene TRBV19; 7 bases are a match to TRBD1. V was pared by 6 bases and J by 4 bases, with 8 bases of the junction left unmatched. Germline V gene data show CDR1 as LNHDA and CDR2 as SQIVND (reference sequence). CDR3 length: 14 residues. This CDR3 is CASSPKAGGTEAFF. The CDR3 DNA follows: TGTGCCAGTAGCCCCAAGGCAGGGGGCACTGAAGCTTTCTTT.

The chain joins TRBV5-6 to TRBJ2-3, with 7 bases lining up with TRBD2. The CDR3 consists of 13 residues. Germline V gene sequence: CDR1 SGHDT, CDR2 YYEEEE. Trimming took 0 bases from V and 11 from J; bases not matched to a gene: 6. The CDR3 region has the DNA TGTGCCAGCAGCTTGGCCGCGGGGGAAGTGCAGTATTTT. Translated, it gives CASSLAAGEVQYF.

V gene TRBV5-1 combines with J gene TRBJ2-7, with 11 bases lining up with TRBD2. The V and J ends lost 4 bases and 7 bases, in that order; junction bases with no gene match: 10. The CDR3 is 15 residues long. The germline gives CDR1 SGHRS, CDR2 YFSETQ. DNA for the CDR3: TGCGCCAGCAGCCCTATTAGCGGGGGGGCCAGGGAGCAGTACTTC. Its translation is CASSPISGGAREQYF.

A single count supports this clone. This chain joins TRBV5-1 and TRBJ2-7; 9 nucleotides match TRBD2. The CDR3 totals 15 residues. Germline lookup yields CDR1 SGHRS and CDR2 YFSETQ. Trimming took 3 bases from V and 3 from J; bases not matched to a gene: 7. For the CDR3, the DNA is TGCGCCAGCAGCTATTTAGCGGGAGAGGGCTACGAGCAGTACTTC. Translating it yields CASSYLAGEGYEQYF.

The chain couples TRBV6-1 to TRBJ1-5, with a possible D match to TRBD1 (6 bases). With 8 bases removed from V and 7 bases from J, the gap between germline ends came to 15 bases. CDR3 length equals 13 residues. The germline V gene has CDR1 MNHNS and CDR2 SASEGT. CDR3 in DNA: TGTGCCAGCGGGTACCGGGACACCCAGCCCCAGCATTTT. Translation: CASGYRDTQPQHF.

The V call is TRBV28, the J call TRBJ1-2; D is possibly TRBD1 (5 bases). Germline V gene lookup returns CDR1 MDHEN and CDR2 SYDVKM. Deletions cut 6 bases from V and 4 bases from J, with 12 bases between. This CDR3 is built from 13 residues. The CDR3 spells CASSLTARYGYTF. In nucleotides, the CDR3 is TGTGCCAGCAGCTTGACAGCCCGCTATGGCTACACCTTC.

This clone was detected only a few times. J is TRBJ2-3 and V is TRBV19; 7 bases fit TRBD2. CDR3 length: 14 residues. Germline V gene sequence: CDR1 LNHDA, CDR2 SQIVND (reference sequence). Losses at the gene ends were 3 bases for V and 4 bases for J; bases not matched to a gene: 4. The CDR3 region is CASSIPGGADTQYF. CDR3 bases: TGTGCCAGTAGTATTCCGGGAGGCGCAGATACGCAGTATTTT.

Notes on this clone: At one of its ends the junction is not consistent with the germline gene, which may arise from a read error. The genes are TRBV12-5 and TRBJ1-5; 7 nucleotides agree with TRBD1. The CDR3 has 22 residues. Germline V lookup: CDR1 LGHNT, CDR2 FRNRAP. The CDR3 sequence is CASGLVLRVGVGTDTRNQAQHF. The CDR3 coding sequence is TGTGCTAGTGGTTTGGTACTGAGGGTCGGGGTCGGGACAGACACCCGAAATCAGGCCCAGCATTTT.

The rearrangement joins TRBV6-7 to TRBJ1-6, with D possibly TRBD1 on 6 matching bases. TRBV6-7 is placed among ORFs of uncertain function. V shed 4 bases and J shed 7 bases, with 20 bases lying between them. The CDR3 length is 17 residues. For the CDR3, the DNA is TGTGCCAGCAGTTTGATCGCGGCACAGGGCTCGAATTCACCCCTCCACTTT. Protein product: CASSLIAAQGSNSPLHF.

This clone appeared a single time. The chain combines TRBV28 with TRBJ1-6, with 7 positions matching TRBD1. This CDR3 contains 15 residues. V trimming: 5 bases; J trimming: 5 bases; junction bases outside the gene matches: 6. Germline V gene lookup returns CDR1 MDHEN and CDR2 SYDVKM. The CDR3: CASSHGTEDNSPLHF. In nucleotides, the CDR3 is TGTGCCAGCAGTCACGGGACAGAGGATAATTCACCCCTCCACTTT.

The rearrangement links TRBV7-2 to TRBJ2-7; TRBD1 matches 10 bases. This CDR3 has 15 residues. V gave up 5 bases and J gave up 7 bases; unmatched junction bases: 11. Per the germline V gene, CDR1 is SGHTA and CDR2 is FQGNSA. This CDR3 reads CASSQRDRGRVEQYF. CDR3 DNA: TGTGCCAGCAGCCAAAGGGACAGGGGTCGGGTTGAGCAGTACTTC.

This chain connects TRBV5-6 to TRBJ2-3; perhaps TRBD1 as D (7 bases). The V end was cut by 0 bases, the J end by 7 bases, with 12 bases between. The CDR3 consists of 14 residues. Germline lookup yields CDR1 SGHDT and CDR2 YYEEEE. The CDR3, as DNA: TGTGCCAGCAGCTTGGTAGGAGGGGGCAATACGCAGTATTTT. It yields the protein CASSLVGGGNTQYF. Based on the CDR3 plus reference TRBV5-6 and TRBJ2-3, the full variable domain is DAGVTQSPTHLIKTRGQQVTLRCSPKSGHDTVSWYQQALGQGPQFIFQYYEEEERQRGNFPDRFSGHQFPNYSSELNVNALLLGDSALYLCASSLVGGGNTQYFGPGTRLTVL.

The gene calls are TRBV6-4 and TRBJ1-5, with a tentative D call TRBD1 (6 bases). Germline assignment: CDR1 MRHNA and CDR2 SNTAGT. V was clipped by 4 bases and J by 6 bases, with 10 bases between them. The CDR3 contains 13 residues. This CDR3 reads CASSAGQTQPQHF. DNA of the CDR3: TGTGCCAGCAGTGCCGGACAGACTCAGCCCCAGCATTTT.